Given below is one T cell receptor beta chain in context. Germline V gives CDR1 MRHNA, CDR2 SNTAGT. With V trimmed by 5 bases and J by 2 bases, 5 bases remained unmatched. The CDR3 totals 15 residues. The sample is drawn from a study of blood T cell repertoires in COVID-19. Study information: Samples came from the United States, Italy and Spain, spanning acute and convalescent COVID-19.

Per the study methods: Using reference gene primer amplification, nucleated cell counts were estimated. TCRdb's table, derived via immunoSEQ multiplex PCR, lists solely in-frame clones and lacks some. That table is the source of V, J and clone size, and D and trimming were worked out from the DNA. This sample yields fewer than 450,000 clones, of which about 90% are seen a single time; about 6% belongs to the top ten. The sample comprised peripheral blood. The sequence came from a woman between 45 and 60 years old with COVID-19, enrolled during active disease. V and J are TRBV6-4 and TRBJ2-1; TRBD2 aligns across 8 bases. The CDR3 bases are TGTGCCAGCAGTATCGGGGGGGAGCCCTACAATGAGCAGTTCTTC. Translating gives CASSIGGEPYNEQFF.